The present entry profiles one T cell receptor beta chain with its context. These data come from a study of blood T cell repertoires in COVID-19. About the research overall: Sources were T cells, B-cell-depleted T cells, or PBMCs; the material itself was cDNA or gDNA.

Original processing methods: The authors estimated nucleated cell counts from reference gene primer amplification. TCRdb keeps only in-frame clones here, not all; method: immunoSEQ multiplex PCR. V and J calls and clone size are copied from that table; D and trimming were computed from the DNA. Of approximately 260,000 clones listed, 70% to 90% are singletons. V was cut by 4 bases and J by 6 bases, with 16 bases left in between. Germline CDR1 is SGHDT and CDR2 is YYEEEE. This CDR3 comprises 14 residues. Material for sequencing was peripheral blood. This receptor was taken from a middle-aged woman with acute or convalescent COVID-19. V usage is TRBV5-6 and J usage is TRBJ1-1; D perhaps matches TRBD1 (6 bases). The CDR3 DNA is TGTGCCAGCAGCCCCACGCCGGGGGGGCCTGAAGCTTTCTTT. Residues: CASSPTPGGPEAFF.